Listed below are T cell receptor beta chains from one sample, sequenced in a study of blood T cell repertoires in COVID-19. Clones were read by immunoSEQ multiplex PCR, and TCRdb kept only the in-frame ones, dropping some. The profile covers 180,000 or so clones, with roughly 79% appearing a single time and approximately 11% taken by the ten largest. The sequenced material came from peripheral blood. The source is a woman in her thirties or forties with COVID-19, enrolled during active disease. Each CDR3 is given with its conserved first and last residue. D genes are given only for firm matches. The size field is filled for only some rows; it gives once, few, many or a size class.

D gene: NA; J gene: TRBJ1-5; V gene: TRBV11-2; clone size: NA; CDR3 protein: CASSAGAYQPQHF; CDR3 DNA: TGTGCCAGCAGTGCAGGGGCGTATCAGCCCCAGCATTTT
D gene: TRBD1; J gene: TRBJ1-1; V gene: TRBV5-1; clone size: NA; CDR3 protein: CASSSSTGGMNTEAFF; CDR3 DNA: TGCGCCAGCAGCTCATCGACAGGGGGCATGAACACTGAAGCTTTCTTT
D gene: NA; J gene: TRBJ1-6; V gene: TRBV5-6; clone size: NA; CDR3 protein: CASSFRTGGEVSPLHF; CDR3 DNA: TGTGCCAGCAGTTTCAGGACGGGGGGCGAAGTTTCACCCCTCCACTTT
D gene: TRBD2; J gene: TRBJ2-7; V gene: TRBV2; clone size: NA; CDR3 protein: CANALLAGSVREKETTYRSYEQYF; CDR3 DNA: TGTGCCAACGCGTTACTAGCGGGAAGTGTGCGCGAGAAAGAGACCACCTATAGGTCCTACGAGCAGTACTTC
D gene: TRBD2; J gene: TRBJ2-2; V gene: TRBV2; clone size: NA; CDR3 protein: CASSEVRTSSGELFF; CDR3 DNA: TGTGCCAGCAGTGAAGTCAGGACTAGCTCCGGGGAGCTGTTTTTT
D gene: NA; J gene: TRBJ2-7; V gene: TRBV28; clone size: NA; CDR3 protein: CATLIDRSYEQYF; CDR3 DNA: TGTGCCACCCTAATCGACAGATCCTACGAGCAGTACTTC
D gene: TRBD2; J gene: TRBJ2-3; V gene: TRBV19; clone size: NA; CDR3 protein: CASSTSGGKRDTQYF; CDR3 DNA: TGTGCCAGTAGCACGAGCGGGGGAAAGAGAGATACGCAGTATTTT
D gene: NA; J gene: TRBJ1-5; V gene: TRBV16; clone size: NA; CDR3 protein: CASSQSIGVLSNQPQHF; CDR3 DNA: TGTGCCAGCAGCCAATCGATAGGGGTACTGAGCAATCAGCCCCAGCATTTT
D gene: NA; J gene: TRBJ2-5; V gene: TRBV5-4; clone size: NA; CDR3 protein: CASSFGIAAQETQYF; CDR3 DNA: TGTGCCAGCAGCTTCGGGATTGCAGCCCAAGAGACCCAGTACTTC
D gene: NA; J gene: TRBJ2-7; V gene: TRBV5-1; clone size: NA; CDR3 protein: CASSPRYRQQPEQYF; CDR3 DNA: TGCGCCAGCAGCCCCAGATACAGGCAACAACCCGAGCAGTACTTC
D gene: TRBD1; J gene: TRBJ1-4; V gene: TRBV7-2; clone size: NA; CDR3 protein: CASSQGQVREKLFF; CDR3 DNA: TGTGCCAGCAGCCAGGGACAGGTTCGTGAAAAACTGTTTTTT
D gene: NA; J gene: TRBJ2-1; V gene: TRBV5-4; clone size: NA; CDR3 protein: CASSPGTHNEQFF; CDR3 DNA: TGTGCCAGCAGCCCCGGGACTCACAATGAGCAGTTCTTC
D gene: TRBD2; J gene: TRBJ2-1; V gene: TRBV6-5; clone size: NA; CDR3 protein: CATALAEPYNEQFF; CDR3 DNA: TGTGCCACCGCCCTAGCGGAGCCTTACAATGAGCAGTTCTTC
D gene: NA; J gene: TRBJ2-1; V gene: TRBV2; clone size: NA; CDR3 protein: CASNQGLKGNEQFF; CDR3 DNA: TGTGCCAGCAACCAGGGTCTAAAAGGCAATGAGCAGTTCTTC
D gene: NA; J gene: TRBJ1-5; V gene: TRBV30; clone size: NA; CDR3 protein: CAWSSPGGNQPQHF; CDR3 DNA: TGTGCCTGGAGTTCACCCGGGGGCAATCAGCCCCAGCATTTT
D gene: TRBD2; J gene: TRBJ2-1; V gene: TRBV19; clone size: NA; CDR3 protein: CARLAGGYNEQFF; CDR3 DNA: TGTGCCAGACTAGCGGGAGGCTACAATGAGCAGTTCTTC
D gene: NA; J gene: TRBJ2-5; V gene: TRBV11-2; clone size: few; CDR3 protein: CASSLGQVSETQYF; CDR3 DNA: TGTGCCAGCAGCTTAGGACAGGTTTCGGAGACCCAGTACTTC
D gene: NA; J gene: TRBJ2-2; V gene: TRBV5-1; clone size: NA; CDR3 protein: CASTRSTGELFF; CDR3 DNA: TGCGCCAGCACCCGTTCCACCGGGGAGCTGTTTTTT
D gene: NA; J gene: TRBJ2-2; V gene: TRBV6-4; clone size: NA; CDR3 protein: CASSDGAHTGELFF; CDR3 DNA: TGTGCCAGCAGTGACGGGGCACACACCGGGGAGCTGTTTTTT
D gene: NA; J gene: TRBJ2-1; V gene: TRBV5-1; clone size: NA; CDR3 protein: CASSFRGSLTYNEQFF; CDR3 DNA: TGCGCCAGCAGCTTTAGGGGGAGTCTTACCTACAATGAGCAGTTCTTC
D gene: NA; J gene: TRBJ2-5; V gene: TRBV28; clone size: NA; CDR3 protein: CASSNGMSGVGYQTQYF; CDR3 DNA: TGTGCCAGCAGTAACGGGATGTCTGGGGTCGGTTACCAGACCCAGTACTTC
D gene: TRBD1; J gene: TRBJ1-1; V gene: TRBV5-1; clone size: NA; CDR3 protein: CASSLGTGYVNTEAFF; CDR3 DNA: TGCGCCAGCAGCCTGGGGACAGGGTACGTGAACACTGAAGCTTTCTTT
D gene: TRBD2; J gene: TRBJ2-7; V gene: TRBV28; clone size: once; CDR3 protein: CASSPRGAGGRAGEQYF; CDR3 DNA: TGTGCCAGCAGTCCTAGAGGGGCCGGCGGGAGGGCCGGCGAGCAGTACTTC
D gene: TRBD1; J gene: TRBJ1-1; V gene: TRBV27; clone size: NA; CDR3 protein: CASSRSGQGAAGAFF; CDR3 DNA: TGTGCCAGCAGTAGATCGGGACAGGGGGCCGCAGGAGCTTTCTTT
D gene: TRBD1; J gene: TRBJ2-5; V gene: TRBV5-5; clone size: NA; CDR3 protein: CASSLGQGLGETQYF; CDR3 DNA: TGTGCCAGCAGCTTGGGACAGGGGTTAGGAGAGACCCAGTACTTC
D gene: TRBD2; J gene: TRBJ2-1; V gene: TRBV5-4; clone size: NA; CDR3 protein: CASSVSGRRNEQFF; CDR3 DNA: TGTGCCAGCAGCGTTAGCGGGAGGAGGAATGAGCAGTTCTTC
D gene: TRBD2; J gene: TRBJ2-1; V gene: TRBV7-9; clone size: NA; CDR3 protein: CASSSAGGPMGEQFF; CDR3 DNA: TGTGCCAGCAGCTCGGCGGGGGGCCCCATGGGTGAGCAGTTCTTC
D gene: NA; J gene: TRBJ1-3; V gene: TRBV5-6; clone size: NA; CDR3 protein: CASSSLGGASGNTIYF; CDR3 DNA: TGTGCCAGCAGCTCGCTCGGGGGGGCGTCAGGAAACACCATATATTTT
D gene: NA; J gene: TRBJ1-3; V gene: TRBV9; clone size: few; CDR3 protein: CASSGSSGNTIYF; CDR3 DNA: TGTGCCAGCAGCGGGAGCTCTGGAAACACCATATATTTT
D gene: NA; J gene: TRBJ2-1; V gene: TRBV5-4; clone size: NA; CDR3 protein: CASSLTGSTDNEQFF; CDR3 DNA: TGTGCCAGCAGCCTAACCGGGAGCACAGACAATGAGCAGTTCTTC
D gene: NA; J gene: TRBJ1-4; V gene: TRBV18; clone size: NA; CDR3 protein: CASSPRGTGEKLFF; CDR3 DNA: TGTGCCAGCTCACCGAGGGGGACGGGCGAAAAACTGTTTTTT
D gene: NA; J gene: TRBJ1-1; V gene: TRBV27; clone size: NA; CDR3 protein: CASSRTRRTLTEAFF; CDR3 DNA: TGTGCCAGCAGTAGGACACGCAGGACCCTCACTGAAGCTTTCTTT
D gene: NA; J gene: TRBJ2-6; V gene: TRBV4-1; clone size: NA; CDR3 protein: CASSQDNSGANVLTF; CDR3 DNA: TGCGCCAGCAGCCAAGACAACTCTGGGGCCAACGTCCTGACTTTC
D gene: NA; J gene: TRBJ1-1; V gene: TRBV5-1; clone size: NA; CDR3 protein: CASSFGQNEAFF; CDR3 DNA: TGCGCCAGCAGCTTCGGACAGAATGAAGCTTTCTTT
D gene: NA; J gene: TRBJ2-1; V gene: TRBV29-1; clone size: few; CDR3 protein: CSVFVRGYNEQFF; CDR3 DNA: TGCAGCGTGTTTGTTCGGGGATACAATGAGCAGTTCTTC
D gene: NA; J gene: TRBJ1-4; V gene: TRBV12-3/TRBV12-4; clone size: NA; CDR3 protein: CASSFPGGEKLFF; CDR3 DNA: TGTGCCAGCAGCTTTCCGGGGGGGGAAAAACTGTTTTTT
D gene: NA; J gene: TRBJ2-5; V gene: TRBV19; clone size: NA; CDR3 protein: CASGNTHRQQETQYF; CDR3 DNA: TGTGCCAGTGGGAACACGCATCGACAGCAAGAGACCCAGTACTTC
D gene: NA; J gene: TRBJ1-2; V gene: TRBV12-3/TRBV12-4; clone size: many; CDR3 protein: CASSSGAGHGYTF; CDR3 DNA: TGTGCCAGCAGTAGCGGTGCCGGGCATGGCTACACCTTC
D gene: NA; J gene: TRBJ1-6; V gene: TRBV5-1; clone size: NA; CDR3 protein: CASSLATGNSPLHF; CDR3 DNA: TGCGCCAGCAGCTTGGCGACTGGGAATTCACCCCTCCACTTT
D gene: TRBD2; J gene: TRBJ2-3; V gene: TRBV28; clone size: NA; CDR3 protein: CASRTAASGMDTQYF; CDR3 DNA: TGTGCCAGCAGAACAGCGGCTAGCGGGATGGATACGCAGTATTTT